Listed below are T cell receptor beta chains from one sample, sequenced in a study of identical twins. TCRdb re-derived calls from the 5' RACE reads in MiXCR, one entry per CDR3 protein. Among fewer than 250,000 distinct CDR3 sequences, over 8% were seen once, and the ten largest hold 4% to 6%. Sequenced material: memory (CD45RO+) T cells sorted from blood. The receptors originated from a woman aged 18-35 years in good health. Each CDR3 is given with its conserved first and last residue. A D gene is named only where the DNA matches it firmly. For some rows the clone size is stated as once, few or many, or as a class when expanded; others skip it.

>13|TRBJ2-1|TRBV7-9|.|many
TGTGCCAGCAGCCTAAACAGCCTCAATGAGCAGTTCTTC
CASSLNSLNEQFF
>15|TRBJ2-7|TRBV7-9|TRBD2|many
TGTGCCAGCAGCTTAGCCCTAGCGGGGAGTTCCGAGCAGTACTTC
CASSLALAGSSEQYF
>15|TRBJ2-7|TRBV27|.|many
TGTGCCAGCAGTTTTATGAGGGGGGGTGGCTACGAGCAGTACTTC
CASSFMRGGGYEQYF
>14|TRBJ2-7|TRBV9|.|many
TGTGCCAGCAGCCCTTTTGAGGGATTAAACGAGCAGTACTTC
CASSPFEGLNEQYF
>18|TRBJ2-7|TRBV12-3/TRBV12-4|TRBD1|.
TGTGCCAGCAGTTTAGGGAAGGGGGCTTCCCGCTTGGGGCGGGAGCAGTACTTC
CASSLGKGASRLGREQYF
>15|TRBJ1-6|TRBV6-1|.|.
TGTGCCAGCAGAAGCCTCGGGACGGGGTATTCACCCCTCCACTTT
CASRSLGTGYSPLHF
>14|TRBJ2-5|TRBV20-1|TRBD1|.
TGCAGTGCTAGAGGGGACAGGGGCGCGGAGACCCAGTACTTC
CSARGDRGAETQYF
>14|TRBJ1-2|TRBV6-5|.|.
TGTGCCAGCAGTTACAAAGGTCCTAACTATGGCTACACCTTC
CASSYKGPNYGYTF
>16|TRBJ1-2|TRBV7-8|.|many
TGTGCCAGCAGCTTAGAGGGGGGACCACTCAACTATGGCTACACCTTC
CASSLEGGPLNYGYTF
>14|TRBJ1-1|TRBV7-8|.|.
TGTGCCAGCAGCTTACAGGGGTTTCACACTGAAGCTTTCTTT
CASSLQGFHTEAFF
>15|TRBJ2-3|TRBV29-1|.|many
TGCAGCGTTGAATTAGCGGCCAAAGGCGTAGATACGCAGTATTTT
CSVELAAKGVDTQYF
>14|TRBJ2-1|TRBV11-3|TRBD1|few
TGTGCCAGCAGCTTAGATGGACAGGGCATGGGGCAGTTCTTC
CASSLDGQGMGQFF
>14|TRBJ2-3|TRBV29-1|.|.
TGCAGCGCCTTCCATAGCGGAGTCACAGATACGCAGTATTTT
CSAFHSGVTDTQYF
>14|TRBJ2-7|TRBV20-1|TRBD2|few
TGCAGTGCGAGTGGGCTAGCGGGAATTTACGAGCAGTACTTC
CSASGLAGIYEQYF
>14|TRBJ2-1|TRBV10-3|.|many
TGTGCCAGCAAGCCGGGCCTTCGTTACAATGAGCAGTTCTTC
CASKPGLRYNEQFF
>12|TRBJ1-1|TRBV20-1|.|few
TGCAGTGCTTATCGCTCGAACACTGAAGCTTTCTTT
CSAYRSNTEAFF
>14|TRBJ1-6|TRBV18|TRBD1|few
TGTGCCAGCTCACCTGATGGGACAGGGTTGGACCTCCACTTT
CASSPDGTGLDLHF
>18|TRBJ2-7|TRBV14|TRBD2|.
TGTGCCAGCAGCCAGAGGGGACTGACTAGCGGGAGGCTCTACGAGCAGTACTTC
CASSQRGLTSGRLYEQYF
>12|TRBJ1-4|TRBV19|.|.
TGTGCCTGCCGTGGCTCTAATGAAAAACTGTTTTTT
CACRGSNEKLFF
>16|TRBJ2-1|TRBV5-1|TRBD2|many
TGCGCCAGCAGCCCCCAAGGAGCGGGGGGGGGAAATGAGCAGTTCTTC
CASSPQGAGGGNEQFF
>11|TRBJ1-5|TRBV12-3/TRBV12-4|.|many
TGTGCCACCCCGCGCGGTCAGCCCCAGCATTTT
CATPRGQPQHF
>13|TRBJ1-5|TRBV29-1|TRBD1|many
TGCAGCGCAGGGACAGGGGCCAATCAGCCCCAGCATTTT
CSAGTGANQPQHF
>13|TRBJ1-1|TRBV11-3|TRBD1|.
TGTGCCAGCAGCAGGGGGCTGAGGACTGAAGCTTTCTTT
CASSRGLRTEAFF
>14|TRBJ2-7|TRBV6-1|TRBD2|few
TGTGCCAGCAAACCGGGACTAGCGGTGTACGAGCAGTACTTC
CASKPGLAVYEQYF
>15|TRBJ1-5|TRBV9|.|few
TGTGCCAGCAGCCCGGAAGGGACGGGTTATCAGCCCCAGCATTTT
CASSPEGTGYQPQHF
>16|TRBJ1-2|TRBV5-1|TRBD1|.
TGCGCCAGCAGCTTGGCCGATGCGGGCCACAGGGGCGGCTACACCTTC
CASSLADAGHRGGYTF
>18|TRBJ2-3|TRBV12-3/TRBV12-4|TRBD2|.
TGTGCCAGCAGTTTTTCGCGTCTAGCGGGGGCCCGCACAGATACGCAGTATTTT
CASSFSRLAGARTDTQYF
>14|TRBJ1-6|TRBV12-3/TRBV12-4|.|many
TGTGCCAGCACCTCCCGGGTGGGAAATTCACCCCTCCACTTT
CASTSRVGNSPLHF
>14|TRBJ1-4|TRBV9|.|many
TGTGCCAGCAGCGTAGAGGTCCAGGGGGAAAAACTGTTTTTT
CASSVEVQGEKLFF
>14|TRBJ1-5|TRBV30|.|few
TGTGCCTGGAGTGTATCGACACGGTCGGTGTCCCAGCATTTT
CAWSVSTRSVSQHF
>15|TRBJ1-6|TRBV30|.|.
TGTGCCTGGAGCCTGGGACGTAGCGCGTATTCACCCCTCCACTTT
CAWSLGRSAYSPLHF
>13|TRBJ1-1|TRBV12-3/TRBV12-4|.|many
TGTGCCAGCAGTTTAGCGCCCTACACTGAAGCTTTCTTT
CASSLAPYTEAFF
>11|TRBJ2-7|TRBV20-1|.|many
TGCAGTGCTAGAGAGTGGAACGAGCAGTACTTC
CSAREWNEQYF
>19|TRBJ2-3|TRBV11-2|.|few
TGTGCCAGCAGCTCCCAGGGATCCACATCGGCTAAGATATCAGATACGCAGTATTTT
CASSSQGSTSAKISDTQYF